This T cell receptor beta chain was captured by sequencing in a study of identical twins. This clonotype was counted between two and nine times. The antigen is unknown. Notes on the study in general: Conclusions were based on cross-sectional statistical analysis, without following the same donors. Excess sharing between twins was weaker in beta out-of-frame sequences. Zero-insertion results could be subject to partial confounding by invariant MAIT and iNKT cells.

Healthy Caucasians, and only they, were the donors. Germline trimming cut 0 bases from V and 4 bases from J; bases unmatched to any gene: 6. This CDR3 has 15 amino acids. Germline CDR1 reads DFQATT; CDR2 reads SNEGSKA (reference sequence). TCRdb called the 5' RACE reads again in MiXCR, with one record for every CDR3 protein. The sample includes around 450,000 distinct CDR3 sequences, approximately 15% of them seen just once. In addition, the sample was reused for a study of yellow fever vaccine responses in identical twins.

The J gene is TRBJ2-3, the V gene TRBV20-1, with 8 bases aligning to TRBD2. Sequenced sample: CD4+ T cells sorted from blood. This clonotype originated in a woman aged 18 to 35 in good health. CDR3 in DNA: TGCAGTGCTAGAGATCTCGGGGGGGATGCAGATACGCAGTATTTT. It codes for CSARDLGGDADTQYF.